The 21 T cell receptor beta chains presented below share a single source sample, sequenced in a study of control samples from healthy donors and cancer patients (dated by TCRdb to 2020 to 2021). Library construction relied on the immunoSEQ multiplex PCR assay. The immuneACCESS repertoire file appears here via TCRdb, limited to in-frame rearrangements. These files lack a portion of the clones; in checked studies, under half of the deficit traces to unresolved V genes, and the cause of the others is not known. Present in this sample are under 200,000 clones, just over 90% of which were seen just once. Over 4% of the sample is in the top ten clones. The sequencing sample was made of blood. The receptors stem from a woman between 55 and 75 years old in good health.

The chain recombines TRBV7-3 with TRBJ1-4; 9 nucleotides align to TRBD1. The CDR3 is 16 amino acids. Germline V gene sequence: CDR1 SGHTA, CDR2 FQGTGA. V trimming: 4 bases; J trimming: 8 bases; junction bases outside the gene matches: 11. The CDR3 DNA is TGTGCCAGCAGCTCGCCGGGGGACAGGGAGGACGAAAAACTGTTTTTT. It specifies CASSSPGDREDEKLFF.

The rearrangement joins TRBV7-8 to TRBJ1-2; 7 bases are a match to TRBD1. This CDR3 spans 15 amino acids. Trimming took 1 base from V and 0 from J; bases not matched to a gene: 2. Germline CDR1 SGHVS, CDR2 FQNEAQ. The CDR3 is CASSLVDRANYGYTF. Written as DNA, the CDR3 is TGTGCCAGCAGCTTAGTCGACAGGGCTAACTATGGCTACACCTTC. Based on the CDR3 plus reference TRBV7-8 and TRBJ1-2, the full variable domain is GAGVSQSPRYKVAKRGQDVALRCDPISGHVSLFWYQQALGQGPEFLTYFQNEAQLDKSGLPSDRFFAERPEGSVSTLKIQRTQQEDSAVYLCASSLVDRANYGYTFGSGTRLTVV.

This rearrangement joins TRBV6-6 to TRBJ2-3; TRBD2 matches 7 bases. V lost 3 bases to trimming and J lost 2 bases; unmatched junction nucleotides: 8. Germline CDR1 is MNHNY and CDR2 is SVGAGI (reference sequence). There are 16 residues in the CDR3. In DNA form, the CDR3 reads TGTGCCAGCAGTTATGCCCCGGGGGGTTTCACAGATACGCAGTATTTT. Translation gives CASSYAPGGFTDTQYF.

This rearrangement joins TRBV6-2 or TRBV6-3 to TRBJ1-1; D ambiguous. The V and J ends lost 2 bases and 5 bases respectively, with 15 bases between them. Germline loops: CDR1 MNHEY, CDR2 SVGEGT. The CDR3 extends over 15 amino acids. Here the CDR3 reads CASSYRTPGRTEAFF. The CDR3 bases are TGTGCCAGCAGTTACAGGACCCCCGGGCGGACTGAAGCTTTCTTT.

The chain carries TRBV5-6 and TRBJ2-1, with 8 bases that match TRBD2. CDR3 size: 15 residues. V gave up 4 bases and J gave up 8 bases; unmatched junction bases: 11. Germline values: CDR1 SGHDT, CDR2 YYEEEE. The CDR3 DNA sequence: TGTGCCAGCAGCCTTCCTGGCGGGGGGCGAGATGAGCAGTTCTTC. This gives the protein CASSLPGGGRDEQFF.

The chain joins TRBV19 to TRBJ2-1, with TRBD2 matching 7 bases. This CDR3 is built from 13 residues. J gave up 5 bases and V 6 bases, and 4 bases lay outside the gene matches. CDR1 LNHDA and CDR2 SQIVND come from the germline V gene (reference sequence). The CDR3 here is CASRTGRNNEQFF. The CDR3, as DNA: TGTGCCAGTAGAACCGGGAGGAACAATGAGCAGTTCTTC.

The CDR3 DNA is TGTGCCAGCAGTTACGAGAGGAACACTGAAGCTTTCTTT. This codes for CASSYERNTEAFF. J is TRBJ1-1 and V is TRBV6-5; D remains unclear. Germline V gene sequence: CDR1 MNHEY, CDR2 SVGAGI. CDR3 length: 13 amino acids. V lost 2 bases and J lost 1, with 5 bases in between.

The V and J genes are TRBV7-9 and TRBJ2-1, with TRBD2 matching over 8 bases. V was clipped by 8 bases and J by 4 bases; unmatched bases: 10. In germline, CDR1 is SEHNR, CDR2 FQNEAQ (reference sequence). This CDR3 is built from 15 residues. CDR3 residues: CASRGAGGFYNEQFF. The DNA of the CDR3 is TGTGCCAGCCGAGGGGCGGGGGGATTTTACAATGAGCAGTTCTTC. Combining the CDR3 with reference TRBV7-9 and TRBJ2-1 gives the whole variable domain DTGVSQNPRHKITKRGQNVTFRCDPISEHNRLYWYRQTLGQGPEFLTYFQNEAQLEKSRLLSDRFSAERPKGSFSTLEIQRTEQGDSAMYLCASRGAGGFYNEQFFGPGTRLTVL.

The V gene is TRBV18, the J gene TRBJ2-3, with 7 nucleotides matching TRBD1. Germline V lookup: CDR1 KGHSH, CDR2 LQKENI. The CDR3 is 16 residues long. With 4 bases clipped from V and 2 bases from J, the junction kept 9 bases outside the gene matches. CDR3 residues: CASSLLPGQLTDTQYF. CDR3 nucleotide sequence: TGTGCCAGCTCACTCCTCCCGGGACAGCTCACAGATACGCAGTATTTT.

The rearrangement uses TRBV12-3 or TRBV12-4 and TRBJ2-2, with D hard to call. The CDR3 covers 13 residues. V was clipped by 2 bases and J by 6 bases, with 7 bases between them. CDR3 coding DNA: TGTGCCAGCAGTTTAACAAGGGCCGGGGAGCTGTTTTTT. Its protein product is CASSLTRAGELFF.

The chain uses TRBV6-6 and TRBJ1-6; 9 nucleotides line up with TRBD1. Germline CDR1 and CDR2: MNHNY and SVGAGI (reference sequence). This CDR3 is 13 amino acids long. With 4 bases clipped from V and 11 bases from J, the junction kept 3 bases outside the gene matches. The CDR3 DNA reads as TGTGCCAGCAGTTTCCGACAGGGGGCACCCCTCCACTTT. Protein: CASSFRQGAPLHF.

V usage is TRBV6-2 or TRBV6-3 and J usage is TRBJ2-1; D call uncertain. This CDR3 region has 11 residues. From germline, CDR1 is MNHEY and CDR2 SVGEGT. V lost 2 bases to trimming and J lost 15 bases, with 11 bases between them. The CDR3, as DNA: TGTGCCAGCAGTTACGGCCCAATTGCGTTCTTC. It encodes CASSYGPIAFF.

Notes on this clone: This may be a read error: a much more frequent sequence differs by one nucleotide. V gene TRBV19 combines with J gene TRBJ2-2; D is possibly TRBD1 or TRBD2 (5 bases each). The V gene's germline CDR1 is LNHDA and CDR2 SQIVND (reference sequence). V lost 8 bases and J lost 1, with 14 bases in between. The CDR3 has 15 residues. CDR3 residues: CASGWGSGNTGELFF. CDR3 nucleotide sequence: TGTGCCAGTGGTTGGGGGTCGGGGAACACCGGGGAGCTGTTTTTT.

The chain carries TRBV5-4 and TRBJ1-1, with a possible D match to TRBD1 (6 bases). V lost 2 bases, J lost 0 bases, and 14 bases lay in between. The CDR3 runs 16 residues. Germline assignment: CDR1 SGHNT and CDR2 YYREEE (reference sequence). The CDR3 sequence: CASSLPPGHMNTEAFF. CDR3 nucleotides: TGTGCCAGCAGCTTACCTCCGGGACACATGAACACTGAAGCTTTCTTT.

As to this clone: Other DNA sequences within the sample encode an identical CDR3. The chain links TRBV7-8 to TRBJ2-3; the match to TRBD1 covers 9 bases. Germline-derived CDR1 and CDR2 are SGHVS and FQNEAQ. With V trimmed by 0 bases and J by 2 bases, 9 bases remained unmatched. This CDR3 contains 18 residues. The CDR3 is CASSLATSGQGYTDTQYF. CDR3 DNA sequence: TGTGCCAGCAGCTTAGCGACTTCGGGACAGGGATACACAGATACGCAGTATTTT.

This clone was observed once. The rearrangement joins TRBV6-5 to TRBJ1-1; unclear D gene. The CDR3 totals 15 residues. The germline V and J ends were trimmed by 4 bases and 3 bases, with 15 bases remaining between them. Per germline, CDR1 MNHEY and CDR2 SVGAGI. This CDR3 is CASSSEPGVDTEAFF. As DNA, the CDR3 is TGTGCCAGCAGTTCCGAGCCAGGCGTGGACACTGAAGCTTTCTTT.

The chain carries TRBV19 and TRBJ1-2, with TRBD1 matching 8 bases. Germline V gives CDR1 LNHDA, CDR2 SQIVND (reference sequence). The CDR3 covers 15 residues. After removal of 5 bases from V and 5 bases from J, the junction contained 10 bases not matched to a gene. This CDR3 is CASSSPLTGGYGYTF. CDR3 nucleotide sequence: TGTGCCAGTAGTTCCCCCCTAACAGGGGGGTATGGCTACACCTTC.

The chain recombines TRBV7-8 with TRBJ1-5; TRBD1 aligns across 7 bases. The CDR3 sequence is 18 residues long. V dropped 1 base and J dropped 3; count of bases not matched to a gene: 12. The germline V gene has CDR1 SGHVS and CDR2 FQNEAQ. CDR3 bases: TGTGCCAGCAGCTTAGTAGGGGGGAGGGACAGTCTCAATCAGCCCCAGCATTTT. Encoded protein: CASSLVGGRDSLNQPQHF.

This chain connects TRBV27 to TRBJ2-4, with no clear D. CDR1 is MNHEY and CDR2 is SMNVEV in the germline V gene (reference sequence). This CDR3 comprises 14 residues. Trimming shortened V by 6 bases and J by 8 bases, and 17 bases separated the two germline ends. CDR3: CASSYFPKGDIQYF. In nucleotides, the CDR3 is TGTGCCAGCAGCTATTTTCCCAAGGGCGACATTCAGTACTTC.

There are a few counts of this clone. The chain couples TRBV7-6 to TRBJ1-1; D remains ambiguous. The V gene lost 2 bases and the J gene lost 0 bases, with 13 bases spanning the gap. Germline values: CDR1 SGHVS, CDR2 FNYEAQ. The length of the CDR3 is 16 residues. This chain's CDR3 is CASSLYGATMNTEAFF. CDR3 sequence (DNA): TGTGCCAGCAGCTTATATGGAGCAACCATGAACACTGAAGCTTTCTTT.

The chain has TRBV11-2 and TRBJ1-3, with D uncertain. Germline CDR1 reads SGHAT; CDR2 reads FQNNGV. There are 14 residues in the CDR3. The V end was cut by 5 bases, the J end by 0 bases, with 8 bases between. The CDR3, as DNA: TGTGCCAGCAGCCCATTCACCTCTGGAAACACCATATATTTT. This gives the protein CASSPFTSGNTIYF. Full variable domain (remainder filled in from reference TRBV11-2 and TRBJ1-3): EAGVAQSPRYKIIEKRQSVAFWCNPISGHATLYWYQQILGQGPKLLIQFQNNGVVDDSQLPKDRFSAERLKGVDSTLKIQPAKLEDSAVYLCASSPFTSGNTIYFGEGSWLTVV.